The entry below gives a single T cell receptor (beta chain) sequence along with its context. The antigen remains undetermined. This sample stems from a study of CD8 T cells in ankylosing spondylitis. Germline V gene lookup returns CDR1 LGHDT and CDR2 YNNKEL (reference sequence). This CDR3 comprises 12 residues. The V end was cut by 3 bases, the J end by 10 bases, with 13 bases between. Notes on the study in general: Disease-linked clones displayed a CD8+ phenotype and appeared relatively rarely in peripheral blood. What appeared characteristic of ankylosing spondylitis blood was a TCR beta motif of seven to nine highly homologous variants. Prior literature has documented some motif variants in synovial fluid and blood from reactive arthritis. Matched ankylosing spondylitis synovial fluid reportedly showed significant enrichment of disease-linked clones.

As the method for making TCR beta libraries, quantitative 5'-RACE with molecular barcodes was used. TCRdb re-called the 5' RACE reads with MiXCR, one entry per CDR3 protein. This repertoire shows about 540,000 distinct CDR3 sequences, 12% found once; its top ten account for nearly 7%. The source is a male donor with ankylosing spondylitis. The sample taken for sequencing was blood, either unsorted or a sorted T cell fraction (not recorded which). The chain recombines TRBV3-1 with TRBJ2-7, with TRBD2 as a possible D gene (5 bases). The CDR3, as DNA: TGTGCCAGCAGCCAGACTACGGTCGATCAGTACTTC. Translated, it gives CASSQTTVDQYF.